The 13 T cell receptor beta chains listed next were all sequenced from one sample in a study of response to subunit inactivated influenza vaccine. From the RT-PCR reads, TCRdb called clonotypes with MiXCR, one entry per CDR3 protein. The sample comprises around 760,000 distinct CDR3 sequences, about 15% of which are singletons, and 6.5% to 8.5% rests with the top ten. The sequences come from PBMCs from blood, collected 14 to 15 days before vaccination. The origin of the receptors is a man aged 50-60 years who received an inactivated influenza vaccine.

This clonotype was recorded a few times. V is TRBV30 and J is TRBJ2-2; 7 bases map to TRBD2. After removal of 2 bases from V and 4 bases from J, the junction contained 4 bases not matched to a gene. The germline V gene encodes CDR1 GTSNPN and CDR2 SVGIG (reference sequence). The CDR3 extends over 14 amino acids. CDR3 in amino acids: CAWSTGGSTGELFF. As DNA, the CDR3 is TGTGCCTGGAGTACGGGGGGAAGCACCGGGGAGCTGTTTTTT.

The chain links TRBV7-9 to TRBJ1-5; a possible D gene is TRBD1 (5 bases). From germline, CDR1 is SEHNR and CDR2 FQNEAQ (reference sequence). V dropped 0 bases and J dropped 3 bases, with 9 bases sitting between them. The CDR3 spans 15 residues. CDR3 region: CASSLAGGDNQPQHF. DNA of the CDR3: TGTGCCAGCAGCTTAGCTGGGGGGGACAATCAGCCCCAGCATTTT.

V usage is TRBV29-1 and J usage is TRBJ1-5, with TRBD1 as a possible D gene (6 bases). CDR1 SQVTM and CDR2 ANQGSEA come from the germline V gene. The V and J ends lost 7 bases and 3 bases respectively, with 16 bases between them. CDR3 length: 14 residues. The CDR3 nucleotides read TGCAGCGCCCTGGTGGGGGGCGTCAATCAGCCCCAGCATTTT. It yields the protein CSALVGGVNQPQHF.

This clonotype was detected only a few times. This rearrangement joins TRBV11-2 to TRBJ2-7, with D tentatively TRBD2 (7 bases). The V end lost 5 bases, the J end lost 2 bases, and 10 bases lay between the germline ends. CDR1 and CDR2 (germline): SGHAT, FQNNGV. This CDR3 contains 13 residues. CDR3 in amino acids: CASSRGGTYEQYF. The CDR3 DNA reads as TGTGCCAGCAGCCGCGGGGGCACCTACGAGCAGTACTTC.

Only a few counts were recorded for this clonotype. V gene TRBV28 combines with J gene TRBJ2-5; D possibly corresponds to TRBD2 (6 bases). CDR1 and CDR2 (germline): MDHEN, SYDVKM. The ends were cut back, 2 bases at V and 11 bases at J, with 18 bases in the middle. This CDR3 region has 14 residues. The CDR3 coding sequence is TGTGCCAGCAGTTTAAGGAGCTTGGCGGGACTGCAGTACTTC. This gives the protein CASSLRSLAGLQYF.

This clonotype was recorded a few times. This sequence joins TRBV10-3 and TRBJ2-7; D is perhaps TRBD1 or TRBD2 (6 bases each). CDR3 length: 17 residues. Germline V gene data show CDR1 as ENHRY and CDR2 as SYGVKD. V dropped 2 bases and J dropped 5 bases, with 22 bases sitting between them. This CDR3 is CAISEPSFGGGFDEQYF. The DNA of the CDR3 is TGTGCCATCAGTGAGCCCTCCTTTGGAGGGGGTTTCGACGAGCAGTACTTC.

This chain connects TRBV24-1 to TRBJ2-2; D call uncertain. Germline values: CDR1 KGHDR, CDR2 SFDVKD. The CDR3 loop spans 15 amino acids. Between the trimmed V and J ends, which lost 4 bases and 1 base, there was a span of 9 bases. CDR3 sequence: CATSDQTLNTGELFF. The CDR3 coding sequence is TGTGCCACCAGTGACCAAACCCTGAACACCGGGGAGCTGTTTTTT.

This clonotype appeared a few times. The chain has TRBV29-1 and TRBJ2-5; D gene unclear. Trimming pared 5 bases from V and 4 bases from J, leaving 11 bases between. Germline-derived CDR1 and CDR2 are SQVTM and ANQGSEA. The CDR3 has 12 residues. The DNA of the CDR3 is TGCAGCGTTCATCAAATGGGAGAGACCCAGTACTTC. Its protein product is CSVHQMGETQYF.

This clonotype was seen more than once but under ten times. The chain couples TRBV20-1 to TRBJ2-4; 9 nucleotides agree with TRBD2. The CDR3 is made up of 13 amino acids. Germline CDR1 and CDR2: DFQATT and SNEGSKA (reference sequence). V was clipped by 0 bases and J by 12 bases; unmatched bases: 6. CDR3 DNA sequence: TGCAGTGCTAGAGAGGGGCGGGGGGGCCCTCAGTACTTC. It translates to CSAREGRGGPQYF.

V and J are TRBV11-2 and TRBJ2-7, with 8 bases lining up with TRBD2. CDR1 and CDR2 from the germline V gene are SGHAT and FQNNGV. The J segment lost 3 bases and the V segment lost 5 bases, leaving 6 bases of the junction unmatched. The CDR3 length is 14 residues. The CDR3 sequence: CASSPGLDLYEQYF. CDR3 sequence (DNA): TGTGCCAGCAGCCCGGGACTAGACCTCTACGAGCAGTACTTC.

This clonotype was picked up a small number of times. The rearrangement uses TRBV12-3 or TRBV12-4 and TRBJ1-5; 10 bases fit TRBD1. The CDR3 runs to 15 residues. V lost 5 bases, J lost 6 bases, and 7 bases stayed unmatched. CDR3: CASSETGGGGQPQHF. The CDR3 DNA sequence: TGTGCCAGCAGTGAGACAGGGGGCGGGGGTCAGCCCCAGCATTTT.

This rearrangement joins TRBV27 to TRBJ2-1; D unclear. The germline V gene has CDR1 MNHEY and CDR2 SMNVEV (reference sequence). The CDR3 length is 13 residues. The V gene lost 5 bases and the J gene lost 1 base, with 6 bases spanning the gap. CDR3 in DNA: TGTGCCAGCAGTCCCCTTTCCTACAATGAGCAGTTCTTC. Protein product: CASSPLSYNEQFF.

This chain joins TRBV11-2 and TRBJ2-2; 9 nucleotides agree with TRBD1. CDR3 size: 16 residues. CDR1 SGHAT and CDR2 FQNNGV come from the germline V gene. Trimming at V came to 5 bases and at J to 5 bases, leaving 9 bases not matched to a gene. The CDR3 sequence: CASSQPPGQGTGELFF. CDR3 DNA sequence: TGTGCCAGCAGCCAACCGCCGGGACAGGGTACCGGGGAGCTGTTTTTT.